These 9 T cell receptor beta chains originate from one sample sequenced in a study of T cell repertoires in cytomegalovirus infection. In TCRdb, the reads were re-called with MiXCR into one record per CDR3 protein. Of 450,000 to 600,000 distinct CDR3 sequences listed, 33% are singletons. The antigens for these receptors are not known. The sequenced sample was cultured PBMCs, obtained from culture after CMV antigen stimulation. The source is a human donor in good health (CMV status not recorded). Some clones in this sample may be carry-over from other donors' samples.

The chain has TRBV6-1 and TRBJ1-5; TRBD1 might be the D (5 bases). Trimming pared 7 bases from V and 5 bases from J, leaving 18 bases between. Germline V gene lookup returns CDR1 MNHNS and CDR2 SASEGT. The CDR3 length is 15 residues. CDR3 amino acids: CASKPITGGDQPQHF. The CDR3, as DNA: TGTGCCAGCAAACCAATTACGGGAGGGGATCAGCCCCAGCATTTT.

This clonotype has more than one count but fewer than ten. The gene calls are TRBV6-5 and TRBJ2-7, with 10 nucleotides matching TRBD1. Germline assignment: CDR1 MNHEY and CDR2 SVGAGI. CDR3 length equals 15 residues. Unmatched junction bases numbered 5, after V lost 5 bases and J lost 1 base. CDR3 region: CASSQGQGSSYEQYV. Here the CDR3 DNA reads TGTGCCAGCAGTCAGGGACAGGGGTCTTCCTACGAGCAGTACGTC.

This clonotype was seen a few times. This chain connects TRBV19 to TRBJ1-2; weak D call: TRBD1 (5 bases). The germline V gene has CDR1 LNHDA and CDR2 SQIVND (reference sequence). Trimming took 4 bases from V and 5 from J, leaving 14 bases between them. The CDR3 totals 14 residues. CDR3 nucleotide sequence: TGTGCCAGTAGTAGACAGCAAACATCGTATGGCTACACCTTC. Encoded protein: CASSRQQTSYGYTF.

The chain couples TRBV14 to TRBJ2-5; D unresolved. Germline CDR1 and CDR2: SGHDN and FVKESK. This CDR3 contains 13 residues. Trimming removed 5 bases at V and 5 bases at J, with 12 bases between. Here the CDR3 DNA reads TGTGCCAGCAGCATTAGAGTTCGGGAGACCCAGTACTTC. It yields the protein CASSIRVRETQYF.

The rearrangement links TRBV18 to TRBJ1-2; TRBD1 might be the D (5 bases). The germline CDR1 and CDR2 sequences are KGHSH and LQKENI. V gave up 2 bases and J gave up 4 bases, with 8 bases separating them. This CDR3 is 13 amino acids long. CDR3 region: CASSPDSIYGYTF. The CDR3 bases are TGTGCCAGCTCACCAGACAGTATCTATGGCTACACCTTC.

The genes are TRBV6-1 and TRBJ2-3, with TRBD1 matching 7 bases. CDR3 size: 14 residues. Germline values: CDR1 MNHNS, CDR2 SASEGT. The junction had 11 bases not matched to a gene; V was cut back by 6 bases and J by 8 bases. CDR3 sequence: CASRGTAPEATQYF. The CDR3 bases are TGTGCCAGCAGAGGGACAGCCCCGGAGGCTACGCAGTATTTT.

The rearrangement joins TRBV6-2 or TRBV6-3 to TRBJ2-1, with 12 bases fitting TRBD2. Per the germline V gene, CDR1 is MNHEY and CDR2 is SVGEGT. V shed 5 bases and J 7 bases; nucleotides not matched to a gene: 6. The CDR3 has 15 amino acids. CDR3 residues: CASSRLAGVVNEQFF. The CDR3, as DNA: TGTGCCAGCAGTCGACTAGCGGGAGTTGTGAATGAGCAGTTCTTC.

There are a few counts of this clonotype. The chain employs TRBV14 and TRBJ2-2; 8 bases map to TRBD1. Germline V CDR1 and CDR2: SGHDN, FVKESK. This CDR3 contains 14 residues. V lost 2 bases to trimming and J lost 6 bases; unmatched junction nucleotides: 2. CDR3 coding DNA: TGTGCCAGCAGCCAACAGGGGGCTTCCGGGGAGCTGTTTTTT. The encoded protein is CASSQQGASGELFF.

J is TRBJ2-7 and V is TRBV5-6; the match to TRBD1 covers 10 bases. The V and J ends lost 2 bases and 2 bases, in that order; junction bases with no gene match: 4. Per germline, CDR1 SGHDT and CDR2 YYEEEE. This CDR3 is built from 15 residues. The CDR3 here is CASSFVGTGAYEQYV. In DNA, the CDR3 is TGTGCCAGCAGCTTCGTGGGGACAGGGGCCTACGAGCAGTACGTC.